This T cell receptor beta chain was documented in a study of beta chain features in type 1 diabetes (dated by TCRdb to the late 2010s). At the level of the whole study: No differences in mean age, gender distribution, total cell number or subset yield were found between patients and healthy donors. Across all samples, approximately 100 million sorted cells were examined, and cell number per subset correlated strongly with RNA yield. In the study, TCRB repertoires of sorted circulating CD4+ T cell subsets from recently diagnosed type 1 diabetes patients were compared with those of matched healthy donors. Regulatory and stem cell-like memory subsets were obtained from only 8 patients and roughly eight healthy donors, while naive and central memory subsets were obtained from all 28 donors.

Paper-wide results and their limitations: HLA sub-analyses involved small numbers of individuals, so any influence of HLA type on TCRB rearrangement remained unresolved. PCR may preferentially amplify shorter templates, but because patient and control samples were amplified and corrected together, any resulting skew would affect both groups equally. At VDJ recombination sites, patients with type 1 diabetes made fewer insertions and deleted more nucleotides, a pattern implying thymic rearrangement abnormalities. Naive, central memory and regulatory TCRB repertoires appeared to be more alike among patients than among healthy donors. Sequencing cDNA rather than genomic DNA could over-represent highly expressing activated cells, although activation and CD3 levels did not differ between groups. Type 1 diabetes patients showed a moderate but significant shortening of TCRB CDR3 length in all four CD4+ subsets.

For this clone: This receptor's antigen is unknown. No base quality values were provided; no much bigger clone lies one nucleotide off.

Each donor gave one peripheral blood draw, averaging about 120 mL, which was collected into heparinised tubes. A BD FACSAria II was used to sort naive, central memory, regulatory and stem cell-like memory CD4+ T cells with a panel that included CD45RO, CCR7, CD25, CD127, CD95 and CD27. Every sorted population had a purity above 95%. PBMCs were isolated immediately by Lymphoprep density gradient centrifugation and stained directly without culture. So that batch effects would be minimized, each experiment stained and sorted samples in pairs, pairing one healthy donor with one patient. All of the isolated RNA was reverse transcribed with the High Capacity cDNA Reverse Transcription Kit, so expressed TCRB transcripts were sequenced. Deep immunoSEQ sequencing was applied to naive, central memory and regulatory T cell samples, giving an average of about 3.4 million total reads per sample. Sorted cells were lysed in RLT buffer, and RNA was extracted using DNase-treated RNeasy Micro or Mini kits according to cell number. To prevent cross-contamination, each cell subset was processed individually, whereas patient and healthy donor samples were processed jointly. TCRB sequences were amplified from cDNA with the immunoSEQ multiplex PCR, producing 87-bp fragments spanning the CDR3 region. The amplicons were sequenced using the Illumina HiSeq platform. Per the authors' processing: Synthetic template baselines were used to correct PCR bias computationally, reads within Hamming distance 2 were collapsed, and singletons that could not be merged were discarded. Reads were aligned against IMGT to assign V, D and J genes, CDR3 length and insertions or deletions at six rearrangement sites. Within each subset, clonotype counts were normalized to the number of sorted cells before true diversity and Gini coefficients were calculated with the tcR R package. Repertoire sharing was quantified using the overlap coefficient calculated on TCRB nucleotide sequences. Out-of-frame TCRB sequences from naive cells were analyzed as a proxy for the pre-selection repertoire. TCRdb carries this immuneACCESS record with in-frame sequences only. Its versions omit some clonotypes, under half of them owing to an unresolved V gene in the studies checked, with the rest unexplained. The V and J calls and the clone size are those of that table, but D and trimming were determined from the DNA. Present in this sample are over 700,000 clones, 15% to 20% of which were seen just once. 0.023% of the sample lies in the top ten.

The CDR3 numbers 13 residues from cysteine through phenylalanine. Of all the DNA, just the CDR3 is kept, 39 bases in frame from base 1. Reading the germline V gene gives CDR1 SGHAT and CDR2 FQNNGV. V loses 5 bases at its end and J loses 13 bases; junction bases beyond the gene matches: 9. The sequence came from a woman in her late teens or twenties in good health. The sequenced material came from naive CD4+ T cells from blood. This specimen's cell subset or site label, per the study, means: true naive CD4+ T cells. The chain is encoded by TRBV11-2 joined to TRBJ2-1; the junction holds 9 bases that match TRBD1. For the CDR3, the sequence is CASSLTGTGNQFF. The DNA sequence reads TGTGCCAGCAGCCTCACCGGGACAGGGAACCAGTTCTTC.